The 20 T cell receptor beta chains given below trace back to one sample, sequenced in a study of cytomegalovirus exposure and HLA in healthy donors. In the PCR, 60 Vbeta and 13 Jbeta primers were used. Measured with immunoSEQ multiplex PCR; TCRdb has only the in-frame clones, and not every one. This table holds about 140,000 clones, over 70% found once. The sequencing input was PBMCs. These TCRs come from a man aged 40-49 years in good health and CMV-seronegative.

Here the CDR3 DNA reads TGTGCCAGCAGCTTTCATTACGAGCAGTACTTC. Its translation is CASSFHYEQYF. The chain combines TRBV12-1 with TRBJ2-7; TRBD1, the table's D call, lacks a check against the DNA. TRBV12-1 is deemed a pseudogene. There are 11 residues in the CDR3.

This chain connects TRBV7-2 to TRBJ2-2, with D hard to call. Trimming took off 5 bases at V and 1 base at J, with 2 bases between the two ends. CDR3 length: 12 amino acids. Germline V lookup: CDR1 SGHTA, CDR2 FQGNSA. The DNA of the CDR3 is TGTGCCAGCAGCCGGAACACCGGGGAGCTGTTTTTT. Amino acid sequence: CASSRNTGELFF.

The chain is built from TRBV7-9 and TRBJ2-1; 9 nucleotides align to TRBD1. The CDR3 is made up of 15 amino acids. Trimming took 3 bases from V and 4 from J; bases not matched to a gene: 4. Germline CDR1 is SEHNR and CDR2 is FQNEAQ (reference sequence). CDR3 nucleotides: TGTGCCAGCAGCTTTGGGGGACAGGGATACAATGAGCAGTTCTTC. This codes for CASSFGGQGYNEQFF.

For the CDR3, the DNA is TGTGCCAGCAGCTTAGTAGGGGACACTGAAGCTTTCTTT. It specifies CASSLVGDTEAFF. The chain uses TRBV7-3 and TRBJ1-1; the D gene is possibly TRBD1 (5 bases). The CDR3 is made up of 13 amino acids. Between the trimmed V and J ends, which lost 2 bases and 3 bases, there was a span of 7 bases. The germline V gene has CDR1 SGHTA and CDR2 FQGTGA.

The chain uses TRBV4-3 and TRBJ1-2; no definite D call. The V gene lost 0 bases and the J gene lost 3 bases, with 8 bases spanning the gap. Germline values: CDR1 LGHNA, CDR2 YSLEER. The CDR3 is 14 amino acids. DNA of the CDR3: TGCGCCAGCAGCCAAGACAGGAGGGACTATGGCTACACCTTC. This sequence encodes CASSQDRRDYGYTF.

This rearrangement joins TRBV28 to TRBJ2-7, with 9 bases lining up with TRBD2. The CDR3 consists of 15 residues. The V and J ends lost 0 bases and 2 bases, in that order; junction bases with no gene match: 2. Looked up from germline, CDR1 is MDHEN and CDR2 is SYDVKM. Written as DNA, the CDR3 is TGTGCCAGCAGTTTATGGGCTAGCGGGGCCTACGAGCAGTACTTC. Residues: CASSLWASGAYEQYF. The full variable domain, in which reference TRBV28 and TRBJ2-7 provide the parts outside the CDR3, is DVKVTQSSRYLVKRTGEKVFLECVQDMDHENMFWYRQDPGLGLRLIYFSYDVKMKEKGDIPEGYSVSREKKERFSLILESASTNQTSMYLCASSLWASGAYEQYFGPGTRLTVT.

The genes are TRBV2 and TRBJ1-5, with 9 positions matching TRBD1. Germline V gene sequence: CDR1 SNHLY, CDR2 FYNNEI. V dropped 6 bases and J dropped 9; count of bases not matched to a gene: 15. The CDR3 has 16 amino acids. The CDR3 region is CASRAGTGPLDWPQHF. CDR3 nucleotides: TGTGCCAGCAGAGCCGGGACAGGGCCACTAGACTGGCCCCAGCATTTT.

The chain couples TRBV6-5 to TRBJ1-6, with 10 bases matching TRBD1. V dropped 5 bases and J dropped 10; count of bases not matched to a gene: 5. CDR1 and CDR2 from the germline V gene are MNHEY and SVGAGI. The CDR3 totals 14 residues. CDR3: CASSLGTGDSPLHF. The CDR3 nucleotides read TGTGCCAGCAGTCTCGGGACAGGGGACTCACCCCTCCACTTT.

The chain employs TRBV10-3 and TRBJ1-2, with 8 bases aligning to TRBD1. V shed 5 bases, J shed 4 bases, and the junction held 6 bases outside the gene matches. The germline V gene has CDR1 ENHRY and CDR2 SYGVKD. The CDR3 totals 14 residues. CDR3 sequence (DNA): TGTGCCATCAGTACCCAAGGACAGGGCTATGGCTACACCTTC. It yields the protein CAISTQGQGYGYTF.

The table lists this clone with a count of one. The chain joins TRBV5-6 to TRBJ2-7; D is perhaps TRBD1 (6 bases). The germline gives CDR1 SGHDT, CDR2 YYEEEE. CDR3 length equals 15 residues. With 2 bases removed from V and 0 bases from J, the gap between germline ends came to 12 bases. The CDR3 region is CASSFVGAASYEQYF. The CDR3 DNA reads as TGTGCCAGCAGCTTCGTGGGGGCCGCCTCCTACGAGCAGTACTTC.

This rearrangement joins TRBV27 to TRBJ2-7; 9 nucleotides line up with TRBD1. Germline trimming cut 3 bases from V and 3 bases from J; bases unmatched to any gene: 12. CDR3 length: 17 amino acids. CDR1 is MNHEY, CDR2 SMNVEV, per germline (reference sequence). The CDR3 coding sequence is TGTGCCAGCAGTTTCGGCCAACGACAGGGGGGAATCTACGAGCAGTACTTC. Encoded protein: CASSFGQRQGGIYEQYF.

The chain combines TRBV2 with TRBJ2-7; 10 nucleotides agree with TRBD1. The junction had 4 bases not matched to a gene; V was cut back by 11 bases and J by 3 bases. The CDR3 extends over 12 amino acids. Germline lookup yields CDR1 SNHLY and CDR2 FYNNEI. CDR3 nucleotides: TGTGCCGGACAGGGGGGCTTCTACGAGCAGTACTTC. Its protein is CAGQGGFYEQYF.

The V call is TRBV6-1, the J call TRBJ2-7, with D perhaps TRBD2 (6 bases). V was cut by 3 bases and J by 5 bases, with 8 bases left in between. Germline CDR1 and CDR2: MNHNS and SASEGT. The CDR3 contains 12 residues. The CDR3 region has the DNA TGTGCCAGCAGTGAGTCGGGAGACGAGCAGTACTTC. It yields the protein CASSESGDEQYF.

The chain recombines TRBV15 with TRBJ2-7; a possible D gene is TRBD1 (6 bases). Germline V gene lookup returns CDR1 LNHNV and CDR2 YYDKDF (reference sequence). Trimming pared 0 bases from V and 11 bases from J, leaving 17 bases between. The CDR3 loop spans 14 amino acids. For the CDR3, the DNA is TGTGCCACCAGCAGAGATTCGGTAAGACAGGCGAAGTACTTC. Residues: CATSRDSVRQAKYF.

This chain joins TRBV7-2 and TRBJ1-4, with 11 bases lining up with TRBD1. The V gene's germline CDR1 is SGHTA and CDR2 FQGNSA. The CDR3 is made up of 15 amino acids. V was pared by 3 bases and J by 5 bases, with 2 bases of the junction left unmatched. In nucleotides, the CDR3 is TGTGCCAGCAGCTTGGACAGGGGGCAAAATGAAAAACTGTTTTTT. This encodes CASSLDRGQNEKLFF.

This chain links TRBV28 with TRBJ2-7; 13 bases are a match to TRBD2. This CDR3 region has 15 residues. In germline, CDR1 is MDHEN, CDR2 SYDVKM. V shed 5 bases and J 5 bases; nucleotides not matched to a gene: 6. CDR3 in amino acids: CASSALAGGRNEQYF. The CDR3 nucleotides read TGTGCCAGCAGTGCACTAGCGGGGGGGCGAAACGAGCAGTACTTC.

The chain uses TRBV30 and TRBJ1-3; no definite D call. CDR3 length: 13 amino acids. V was trimmed by 0 bases and J by 0 bases, leaving 3 bases between them. Germline assignment: CDR1 GTSNPN and CDR2 SVGIG (reference sequence). The CDR3: CAWSVSSGNTIYF. CDR3 DNA sequence: TGTGCCTGGAGTGTTAGCTCTGGAAACACCATATATTTT.

The chain combines TRBV29-1 with TRBJ1-1; D remains unclear. Trimming removed 6 bases at V and 1 base at J, with 18 bases between. Germline CDR1 is SQVTM and CDR2 is ANQGSEA. The CDR3 runs to 15 residues. CDR3 DNA: TGCAGCGTGGGTCAGAGGCGGGCGGAGAACACTGAAGCTTTCTTT. This translates into CSVGQRRAENTEAFF.

This clone was detected only a few times. The rearrangement uses TRBV4-3 and TRBJ2-7; TRBD2 aligns across 9 bases. There are 16 residues in the CDR3. Germline lookup yields CDR1 LGHNA and CDR2 YSLEER. V lost 0 bases, J lost 3 bases, and 6 bases stayed unmatched. Written as DNA, the CDR3 is TGCGCCAGCAGCCAAGAAGGGCTAGCGGGAATCTACGAGCAGTACTTC. It specifies CASSQEGLAGIYEQYF.

V gene TRBV10-3 combines with J gene TRBJ1-2; 9 bases line up with TRBD1. Trimming at V came to 3 bases and at J to 2 bases, leaving 4 bases not matched to a gene. The CDR3 consists of 15 residues. Per germline, CDR1 ENHRY and CDR2 SYGVKD. As DNA, the CDR3 is TGTGCCATCAGTGACTCCGGGACAGGGAACTATGGCTACACCTTC. Its protein is CAISDSGTGNYGYTF.